A selection of T cell receptor beta chains follows, all from one sample in a study of T cell responses to AZD1222 COVID-19 vaccine. Assay: immunoSEQ multiplex PCR; the TCRdb copy retains only in-frame clones and omits some. The sample holds roughly 93,000 clones, around 90% seen once. This sample comprised peripheral blood, obtained 28 days after the second AZD1222 dose. The origin of the receptors is an adult who received the AZD1222 COVID-19 vaccine. The conserved cysteine and the conserved F or W are not part of the CDR3 here. Not every row has a clone size; where given, it reads once, few, many or a size class.

length: 16
V: TRBV6-2/TRBV6-3
size: NA
CDR3: ASSYSVLGHPFTGELF

length: 11
V: TRBV5-1
size: NA
CDR3: ASSSPTPYEQY

length: 12
V: TRBV5-6
size: few
CDR3: ASSIGGDFYEQY

length: 11
V: TRBV19
size: NA
CDR3: ASSADRGGGYT

length: 12
V: TRBV18
size: NA
CDR3: ASSLDLGVHEQY

length: 10
V: TRBV29-1
size: NA
CDR3: SVFSGEETQY

length: 11
V: TRBV30
size: NA
CDR3: AWNSLPNYGYT

length: 12
V: TRBV9
size: NA
CDR3: ASSVGSSYNEQF

length: 14
V: TRBV5-6
size: NA
CDR3: ASSNEKRGGRETQY

length: 12
V: TRBV3-1/TRBV3-2
size: NA
CDR3: ASAPGQGTYEQY

length: 13
V: TRBV6-5
size: NA
CDR3: ASSPEGATNEKLF

length: 13
V: TRBV11-2
size: NA
CDR3: ASKPGGATNEKLF

length: 13
V: TRBV6-4
size: NA
CDR3: ASSAEGQGTYGYT

length: 14
V: TRBV3-1/TRBV3-2
size: NA
CDR3: ASSHDLATSTDTQY

length: 13
V: TRBV5-6
size: NA
CDR3: ASSLTSGGIETQY

length: 13
V: TRBV6-4
size: NA
CDR3: ASSVGLAENNEQF

length: 13
V: TRBV7-2
size: NA
CDR3: ASSPMSAATYEQY

length: 15
V: TRBV13
size: NA
CDR3: ASSPRGGWGMNTEAF

length: 16
V: TRBV7-2
size: NA
CDR3: ASRTGYGGVALQETQY

length: 15
V: TRBV7-6
size: once
CDR3: ASSFSAWEGGYNEQF

length: 12
V: TRBV2
size: NA
CDR3: ASSNARMNTEAF

length: 11
V: TRBV5-1
size: NA
CDR3: ASSSGGGYEQY

length: 13
V: TRBV6-5
size: few
CDR3: ASSYQSSPGTEAF

length: 12
V: TRBV6-5
size: NA
CDR3: ASSPLSSNQPQH

length: 12
V: TRBV27
size: NA
CDR3: ASGMPSRVGTQY

length: 13
V: TRBV4-1
size: NA
CDR3: ASSQVGQGAEGYT

length: 12
V: TRBV3-1/TRBV3-2
size: once
CDR3: ASSRRSSTDTQY

length: 12
V: TRBV27
size: NA
CDR3: ASSLGQSTDTQY